The 27 T cell receptor beta chains reported below all come from one sample, sequenced in a study of control samples from healthy donors and cancer patients. TCRdb's table, derived via immunoSEQ multiplex PCR, lists solely in-frame clones and lacks some. This sample carries approximately 190,000 clones, with less than 2.5% going to the ten biggest clones. Source material: blood. The receptor set was obtained from a woman aged 25 to 39 in good health.

The genes are TRBV7-2 and TRBJ1-1; D is unresolved. The length of the CDR3 is 13 residues. Germline values: CDR1 SGHTA, CDR2 FQGNSA. Trimming left V 2 bases short and J 5 bases short, with 9 bases between. CDR3 amino acids: CASSLRWITEAFF. The CDR3 region has the DNA TGTGCCAGCAGCTTAAGGTGGATTACTGAAGCTTTCTTT. The whole variable domain, filled in from reference TRBV7-2 and TRBJ1-1, reads GAGVSQSPSNKVTEKGKDVELRCDPISGHTALYWYRQSLGQGLEFLIYFQGNSAPDKSGLPSDRFSAERTGGSVSTLTIQRTQQEDSAVYLCASSLRWITEAFFGQGTRLTVV.

The V gene is TRBV27, the J gene TRBJ1-2; no definite D call. Germline CDR1 and CDR2: MNHEY and SMNVEV (reference sequence). The CDR3 is 11 amino acids. Trimming removed 6 bases at V and 6 bases at J, with 8 bases between. CDR3 sequence: CASSPGNGYTF. The CDR3 bases are TGTGCCAGCAGCCCGGGGAATGGCTACACCTTC.

This sequence joins TRBV6-5 and TRBJ2-1; D is perhaps TRBD1 (6 bases). This CDR3 spans 13 amino acids. V shed 6 bases and J shed 4 bases, with 10 bases lying between them. In germline, CDR1 is MNHEY, CDR2 SVGAGI. DNA of the CDR3: TGTGCCAGCAGGGAGACAGGTTACAATGAGCAGTTCTTC. This codes for CASRETGYNEQFF.

V is TRBV4-1 and J is TRBJ2-1; 7 bases match TRBD2. Germline V gene lookup returns CDR1 MGHRA and CDR2 YSYEKL. Trimming at V came to 2 bases and at J to 4 bases, leaving 11 bases not matched to a gene. The CDR3 is 17 amino acids. The CDR3 DNA is TGCGCCAGCAGCCAAAAACCGGACGGGAGGTATTACAATGAGCAGTTCTTC. Its translation is CASSQKPDGRYYNEQFF.

This rearrangement joins TRBV3-1 (or the pseudogene TRBV3-2) to TRBJ2-1; D is undetermined. Germline V gives CDR1 LGHDT, CDR2 YNNKEL (reference sequence). V shed 5 bases and J shed 0 bases, with 14 bases lying between them. CDR3 size: 16 residues. The CDR3 sequence is CASSFRTKSSYNEQFF. CDR3 DNA: TGTGCCAGCAGCTTCCGAACTAAAAGCTCCTACAATGAGCAGTTCTTC.

The chain carries TRBV21-1 and TRBJ2-5; the D call TRBD1 from the table was never checked on the DNA. TRBV21-1 is a pseudogene locus. This CDR3 has 21 amino acids. DNA of the CDR3: TGTGCCAGCAGCAAAGTGATGTATATATGGACAGGGGCCTTAGTTAAAGAGACCCAGTACTTC. Protein sequence: CASSKVMYIWTGALVKETQYF.

The rearrangement uses TRBV5-1 and TRBJ2-4, with a weak D call TRBD1 (7 bases). V was trimmed by 0 bases and J by 0 bases, leaving 13 bases between them. CDR1 SGHRS and CDR2 YFSETQ come from the germline V gene. This CDR3 is 17 amino acids long. The DNA of the CDR3 is TGCGCCAGCAGCTTGGGTGGAGGGGGCATAGCCAAAAACATTCAGTACTTC. Translated, it gives CASSLGGGGIAKNIQYF. Complete variable domain (other parts from reference TRBV5-1 and TRBJ2-4): KAGVTQTPRYLIKTRGQQVTLSCSPISGHRSVSWYQQTPGQGLQFLFEYFSETQRNKGNFPGRFSGRQFSNSRSEMNVSTLELGDSALYLCASSLGGGGIAKNIQYFGAGTRLSVL.

The chain couples TRBV4-1 to TRBJ2-7; 7 bases match TRBD2. The V segment lost 4 bases and the J segment 2 bases; nucleotides outside the gene matches: 11. This CDR3 is built from 16 residues. Germline loops: CDR1 MGHRA, CDR2 YSYEKL. The CDR3 DNA reads TGCGCCAGCAGCCCACGGGGAGCAGCGGGGACCTACGAGCAGTACTTC. It yields the protein CASSPRGAAGTYEQYF.

The rearrangement uses TRBV5-1 and TRBJ1-5; TRBD1 is a possible D gene (6 bases). Trimming cost V 4 bases and J 7 bases, with 15 bases left between them. This CDR3 region has 14 residues. Germline V CDR1 and CDR2: SGHRS, YFSETQ. This CDR3 is CASSLQGNEQPQHF. CDR3 DNA sequence: TGCGCCAGCAGCCTACAGGGAAACGAACAGCCCCAGCATTTT.

The chain couples TRBV27 to TRBJ2-1; D not certain. Germline V CDR1 and CDR2: MNHEY, SMNVEV (reference sequence). Deletions cut 2 bases from V and 0 bases from J, with 8 bases between. The CDR3 runs 15 residues. The CDR3 bases are TGTGCCAGCAGTTTACTCGGTAGCTCCTACAATGAGCAGTTCTTC. Translation: CASSLLGSSYNEQFF.

V and J are TRBV4-3 and TRBJ2-1, with 7 bases fitting TRBD2. Germline assignment: CDR1 LGHNA and CDR2 YSLEER. V gave up 0 bases and J gave up 7 bases; unmatched junction bases: 6. The CDR3 length is 15 residues. CDR3 sequence: CASSQEGLPGNEQFF. CDR3 DNA sequence: TGCGCCAGCAGCCAAGAGGGACTACCGGGGAATGAGCAGTTCTTC.

The V call is TRBV4-1, the J call TRBJ1-1; D gene unclear. Germline V lookup: CDR1 MGHRA, CDR2 YSYEKL. The CDR3 runs 17 residues. V was shortened by 6 bases and J by 1 base, with 21 bases between the two germline ends. CDR3 sequence: CASSYPAQKGSNTEAFF. Here the CDR3 DNA reads TGCGCCAGCAGTTATCCGGCGCAGAAGGGATCGAACACTGAAGCTTTCTTT.

V and J are TRBV5-4 and TRBJ2-7, with 7 bases fitting TRBD1. The germline gives CDR1 SGHNT, CDR2 YYREEE (reference sequence). CDR3 length: 14 amino acids. V lost 2 bases and J lost 2; bases outside the gene matches: 4. CDR3 in DNA: TGTGCCAGCAGCTTACAGGGGCTCCCCTACGAGCAGTACTTC. Translation gives CASSLQGLPYEQYF.

The rearrangement uses TRBV6-5 and TRBJ1-1; TRBD1 might be the D (6 bases). The CDR3 totals 11 residues. Looked up from germline, CDR1 is MNHEY and CDR2 is SVGAGI. The V end lost 6 bases, the J end lost 8 bases, and 10 bases lay between the germline ends. The CDR3 here is CASRRQAEAFF. In DNA, the CDR3 is TGTGCCAGCAGAAGACAGGCGGAAGCTTTCTTT.

The chain has TRBV28 and TRBJ1-2; tentative D call: TRBD1 (5 bases). The CDR3 length is 12 residues. The V and J ends lost 4 bases and 4 bases respectively, with 7 bases between them. Germline V gives CDR1 MDHEN, CDR2 SYDVKM. This chain's CDR3 is CASSSGAYGYTF. Here the CDR3 DNA reads TGTGCCAGCAGTTCCGGGGCCTATGGCTACACCTTC.

This sequence joins TRBV18 and TRBJ1-5; D uncertain. Germline V gives CDR1 KGHSH, CDR2 LQKENI. Trimming stripped 3 bases from V and 4 bases from J, with 10 bases between. This CDR3 is 14 amino acids long. In nucleotides, the CDR3 is TGTGCCAGCTCACCGAGCCAAAGAAATCAGCCCCAGCATTTT. It yields the protein CASSPSQRNQPQHF. The complete variable domain, with remaining parts taken from reference TRBV18 and TRBJ1-5, reads NAGVMQNPRHLVRRRGQEARLRCSPMKGHSHVYWYRQLPEEGLKFMVYLQKENIIDESGMPKERFSAEFPKEGPSILRIQQVVRGDSAAYFCASSPSQRNQPQHFGDGTRLSIL.

This chain uses TRBV6-5 with TRBJ2-7; D may be TRBD1 (6 bases). V gave up 6 bases and J gave up 5 bases, with 8 bases separating them. The CDR3 spans 11 residues. Germline lookup yields CDR1 MNHEY and CDR2 SVGAGI. CDR3 residues: CASSRGHEQYF. For the CDR3, the DNA is TGTGCCAGCAGCAGGGGTCACGAGCAGTACTTC.

The rearrangement joins TRBV6-4 to TRBJ2-1; 14 positions agree with TRBD2. The V and J ends lost 8 bases and 12 bases, in that order; junction bases with no gene match: 6. Germline CDR1 is MRHNA and CDR2 is SNTAGT. The CDR3 runs 13 residues. In DNA form, the CDR3 reads TGTGCCAGCTCGCGACTAGCGGGGGGGCTGCAGTTCTTC. This gives the protein CASSRLAGGLQFF.

The chain links TRBV27 to TRBJ2-7; perhaps TRBD2 as D (5 bases). V was cut by 5 bases and J by 2 bases, with 16 bases left in between. CDR1 MNHEY and CDR2 SMNVEV come from the germline V gene (reference sequence). CDR3 length: 15 residues. For the CDR3, the DNA is TGTGCCAGCAGTCCTCTCTCGGAGGCTCCCTACGAGCAGTACTTC. It specifies CASSPLSEAPYEQYF.

This chain joins TRBV7-2 and TRBJ2-3; D may be TRBD1 or TRBD2 (6 bases each). Germline lookup yields CDR1 SGHTA and CDR2 FQGNSA. V lost 8 bases and J lost 2, with 26 bases in between. This CDR3 contains 18 residues. The CDR3 DNA reads as TGTGCCAGCTACCCCCCCGACGGGGGCAGATGGGTCACAGATACGCAGTATTTT. Translation gives CASYPPDGGRWVTDTQYF. The full variable domain, with the rest looked up from reference TRBV7-2 and TRBJ2-3, is GAGVSQSPSNKVTEKGKDVELRCDPISGHTALYWYRQSLGQGLEFLIYFQGNSAPDKSGLPSDRFSAERTGGSVSTLTIQRTQQEDSAVYLCASYPPDGGRWVTDTQYFGPGTRLTVL.

V and J are TRBV3-1 (or the pseudogene TRBV3-2) and TRBJ2-3, with D tentatively TRBD2 (6 bases). CDR3 length equals 15 residues. V lost 1 base to trimming and J lost 2 bases, with 10 bases between them. Germline CDR1 is LGHDT and CDR2 is YNNKEL (reference sequence). CDR3 DNA sequence: TGTGCCAGCAGCCAAGGGGGGGTGATCACAGATACGCAGTATTTT. It specifies CASSQGGVITDTQYF.

This chain connects TRBV7-2 to TRBJ1-3; the match to TRBD1 covers 7 bases. V lost 5 bases and J lost 2; bases outside the gene matches: 3. Germline lookup yields CDR1 SGHTA and CDR2 FQGNSA. CDR3 size: 14 residues. Here the CDR3 reads CASSPTGAGNTIYF. Here the CDR3 DNA reads TGTGCCAGCAGCCCTACAGGGGCTGGAAACACCATATATTTT.

The CDR3, as DNA: TGTGCCAGCAGTTTTGTGGGAGCAACTAATGAAAAACTGTTTTTT. Its protein is CASSFVGATNEKLFF. The chain recombines TRBV28 with TRBJ1-4; no clear D. Germline CDR1 MDHEN, CDR2 SYDVKM. This CDR3 has 15 amino acids. Trimming pared 3 bases from V and 0 bases from J, leaving 8 bases between.

V is TRBV3-1 (or the pseudogene TRBV3-2) and J is TRBJ1-1; D is perhaps TRBD1 (5 bases). The ends were cut back, 1 base at V and 10 bases at J, with 16 bases in the middle. Per germline, CDR1 LGHDT and CDR2 YNNKEL (reference sequence). This CDR3 is built from 14 residues. In DNA, the CDR3 is TGTGCCAGCAGCCAAGTGGTGGGGCCTCCCCGAGCTTTCTTT. It specifies CASSQVVGPPRAFF.

V gene TRBV10-3 combines with J gene TRBJ2-6; D is uncertain. Per the germline V gene, CDR1 is ENHRY and CDR2 is SYGVKD. The CDR3 spans 11 residues. V was cut by 10 bases and J by 4 bases, with 5 bases left in between. The CDR3 DNA reads TGTGCCACCGCCGGGGCCAACGTCCTGACTTTC. This codes for CATAGANVLTF.

V usage is TRBV6-2 or TRBV6-3 and J usage is TRBJ1-5; D gene unclear. Trimming removed 2 bases from V and 7 bases from J, with 3 bases in between. The CDR3 spans 11 residues. Germline V lookup: CDR1 MNHEY, CDR2 SVGEGT. In nucleotides, the CDR3 is TGTGCCAGCAGTTACCCCCAGCCCCAGCATTTT. Protein sequence: CASSYPQPQHF.

CDR3 coding DNA: TGTGCCAGCAGCTCGGGCGGGGGAGCGGGAGAGACCCAGTACTTC. It codes for CASSSGGGAGETQYF. V usage is TRBV7-3 and J usage is TRBJ2-5, with 7 bases aligning to TRBD2. V shed 4 bases and J 4 bases; nucleotides not matched to a gene: 9. This CDR3 is 15 amino acids long. CDR1 SGHTA and CDR2 FQGTGA come from the germline V gene.